This TCR beta chain was captured in a study of CD8 T cells in ankylosing spondylitis. Overall study findings and caveats: A TCR beta motif made of about 8 highly homologous variants seemed typical of ankylosing spondylitis blood.

5'-RACE, quantitative and with molecular barcodes, yielded the TCR beta libraries. TCRdb re-derived calls from the 5' RACE reads in MiXCR, one entry per CDR3 protein. The table has a few hundred thousand distinct CDR3 sequences, around 24% seen once. Ten or more counts support this clonotype. Its antigen is unidentified. The CDR3 covers 12 residues. Trimming left V 5 bases short and J 2 bases short, with 7 bases between. Germline lookup yields CDR1 SGHTA and CDR2 FQGNSA. The chain links TRBV7-2 to TRBJ2-7, with D hard to call. The TCR comes from a male donor with ankylosing spondylitis. Material: blood, either unsorted or a sorted T cell fraction (not recorded which). CDR3 DNA sequence: TGTGCCAGCAGCCCAAGACCCTACGAGCAGTACTTC. Translating gives CASSPRPYEQYF. Supplemented by reference TRBV7-2 and TRBJ2-7, the full variable domain reads GAGVSQSPSNKVTEKGKDVELRCDPISGHTALYWYRQSLGQGLEFLIYFQGNSAPDKSGLPSDRFSAERTGGSVSTLTIQRTQQEDSAVYLCASSPRPYEQYFGPGTRLTVT.